Listed here are 15 T cell receptor beta chains from one sample, sequenced in a study of T cell responses to AZD1222 COVID-19 vaccine. The assay was immunoSEQ multiplex PCR, and TCRdb's table has in-frame clones only and misses some. The sample has roughly 84,000 clones, around nine tenths seen once. Sample: peripheral blood, taken on day 0 of AZD1222 vaccination. These receptors came from an adult in good health.

This chain uses TRBV29-1 with TRBJ2-2; the match to TRBD2 covers 9 bases. The CDR3 sequence is 14 residues long. With V trimmed by 4 bases and J by 5 bases, 5 bases remained unmatched. From germline, CDR1 is SQVTM and CDR2 ANQGSEA. The chain's CDR3 is CSVGGLAGTGELFF. The CDR3 region has the DNA TGCAGCGTTGGAGGTCTAGCGGGAACCGGGGAGCTGTTTTTT.

The V gene is TRBV12-3 or TRBV12-4, the J gene TRBJ1-2; D not resolved. This CDR3 comprises 13 residues. Trimming pared 7 bases from V and 7 bases from J, leaving 16 bases between. This chain's CDR3 is CASMLPPGAGYTF. CDR3 coding DNA: TGTGCCAGCATGCTGCCACCCGGTGCTGGCTACACCTTC.

The chain links TRBV7-6 to TRBJ2-5, with 9 positions matching TRBD1. This CDR3 region has 15 residues. Germline V gene lookup returns CDR1 SGHVS and CDR2 FNYEAQ. With V trimmed by 1 base and J by 5 bases, 5 bases remained unmatched. In DNA, the CDR3 is TGTGCCAGCAGCTTAGTTACAGGGGGCTGGGAGACCCAGTACTTC. Amino acids: CASSLVTGGWETQYF. Full variable domain (remainder filled in from reference TRBV7-6 and TRBJ2-5): GAGVSQSPRYKVTKRGQDVALRCDPISGHVSLYWYRQALGQGPEFLTYFNYEAQQDKSGLPNDRFSAERPEGSISTLTIQRTEQRDSAMYRCASSLVTGGWETQYFGPGTRLLVL.

The chain uses TRBV19 and TRBJ1-1, with a weak D call TRBD1 (6 bases). Trimming pared 6 bases from V and 1 base from J, leaving 9 bases between. Germline CDR1 is LNHDA and CDR2 is SQIVND (reference sequence). This CDR3 contains 13 residues. The CDR3 DNA reads TGTGCCAGTAGCCAGGGACAGAACACTGAAGCTTTCTTT. Amino acids: CASSQGQNTEAFF.

The chain combines TRBV30 with TRBJ1-6; D possibly corresponds to TRBD1 (5 bases). CDR1 is GTSNPN, CDR2 SVGIG, per germline (reference sequence). This CDR3 region has 15 residues. V lost 0 bases, J lost 8 bases, and 14 bases lay in between. CDR3 sequence (DNA): TGTGCCTGGAGTGTCGAGGGGCCGGGGGATTCACCCCTCCACTTT. This encodes CAWSVEGPGDSPLHF.

The rearrangement links TRBV9 to TRBJ2-1; D is possibly TRBD2 (6 bases). Per germline, CDR1 SGDLS and CDR2 YYNGEE. Trimming took 5 bases from V and 7 from J, leaving 16 bases between them. This CDR3 region has 14 residues. In DNA form, the CDR3 reads TGTGCCAGCAGTTTGGGGGGAGTGAGTAATGAGCAGTTCTTC. This encodes CASSLGGVSNEQFF.

This clone was counted between two and nine times. The V and J genes are TRBV29-1 and TRBJ2-3; D might be TRBD1 or TRBD2, each matching 5 bases. The CDR3 sequence is 13 residues long. Trimming took 1 base from V and 5 from J, leaving 10 bases between them. Germline assignment: CDR1 SQVTM and CDR2 ANQGSEA. The CDR3 here is CSVEGWDLDTQYF. The DNA of the CDR3 is TGCAGCGTTGAAGGTTGGGACCTAGATACGCAGTATTTT.

The J gene is TRBJ1-2, the V gene TRBV19; 9 bases are shared with TRBD1. The ends lost 5 bases at V and 3 bases at J; junction bases unmatched: 7. From germline, CDR1 is LNHDA and CDR2 SQIVND (reference sequence). The CDR3 length is 15 residues. CDR3 coding DNA: TGTGCCAGTAGTCCCGGGACAGGGACGGACTATGGCTACACCTTC. This translates into CASSPGTGTDYGYTF.

This clone was found once. The genes are TRBV7-9 and TRBJ1-1; no reliable D call. Trimming took 7 bases from V and 2 from J, leaving 11 bases between them. CDR3 length: 13 residues. CDR1 and CDR2 (germline): SEHNR, FQNEAQ (reference sequence). This chain's CDR3 is CASTWEGNTEAFF. CDR3 in DNA: TGTGCCAGCACCTGGGAGGGTAACACTGAAGCTTTCTTT.

The rearrangement joins TRBV6-2 or TRBV6-3 to TRBJ1-4; D possibly corresponds to TRBD1 (6 bases). Trimming took 5 bases from V and 7 from J, leaving 14 bases between them. This CDR3 comprises 14 residues. Per germline, CDR1 MNHEY and CDR2 SVGEGT. The DNA for the CDR3 is TGTGCCAGCAGTCGCAGGGGAGGTGGTGAAAAACTGTTTTTT. Its protein is CASSRRGGGEKLFF.

V gene TRBV30 combines with J gene TRBJ1-1; TRBD1 aligns across 8 bases. After removal of 3 bases from V and 5 bases from J, the junction contained 5 bases not matched to a gene. Germline lookup yields CDR1 GTSNPN and CDR2 SVGIG (reference sequence). The CDR3 sequence is 13 residues long. This chain's CDR3 is CAWSRQGTTEAFF. As DNA, the CDR3 is TGTGCCTGGAGCAGACAGGGGACTACTGAAGCTTTCTTT.

V usage is TRBV6-2 or TRBV6-3 and J usage is TRBJ2-7; 8 bases fit TRBD2. Germline V CDR1 and CDR2: MNHEY, SVGEGT. This CDR3 has 14 residues. J gave up 10 bases and V 2 bases, and 10 bases lay outside the gene matches. The CDR3 spells CASSYPAGVSQQYF. In DNA, the CDR3 is TGTGCCAGCAGTTACCCAGCGGGAGTGTCCCAACAGTACTTC.

V and J are TRBV5-1 and TRBJ2-1; 13 bases map to TRBD2. The CDR3 consists of 17 residues. Germline loops: CDR1 SGHRS, CDR2 YFSETQ. After removal of 5 bases from V and 3 bases from J, the junction contained 8 bases not matched to a gene. The CDR3 DNA sequence: TGCGCCAGCAGGTGGACTAGCGGGAGCCCCCTCTACAATGAGCAGTTCTTC. This sequence encodes CASRWTSGSPLYNEQFF. Full variable domain (remainder filled in from reference TRBV5-1 and TRBJ2-1): KAGVTQTPRYLIKTRGQQVTLSCSPISGHRSVSWYQQTPGQGLQFLFEYFSETQRNKGNFPGRFSGRQFSNSRSEMNVSTLELGDSALYLCASRWTSGSPLYNEQFFGPGTRLTVL.

This clone was recorded only once. This sequence joins TRBV6-5 and TRBJ2-6; TRBD1 agrees at 7 bases. V lost 5 bases and J lost 2; bases outside the gene matches: 3. Germline CDR1 reads MNHEY; CDR2 reads SVGAGI. The CDR3 runs 15 residues. As DNA, the CDR3 is TGTGCCAGCAGTCGTGACAGGGCTGGGGCCAACGTCCTGACTTTC. It specifies CASSRDRAGANVLTF.

This clone was counted once. The chain is built from TRBV7-2 and TRBJ1-1; D might be TRBD1 (5 bases). Germline CDR1 reads SGHTA; CDR2 reads FQGNSA. The germline V and J ends were trimmed by 3 bases and 5 bases, with 16 bases remaining between them. CDR3 size: 15 residues. The CDR3 DNA follows: TGTGCCAGCAGCTTTACCGGGATCCAGGGAACTGAAGCTTTCTTT. It translates to CASSFTGIQGTEAFF.